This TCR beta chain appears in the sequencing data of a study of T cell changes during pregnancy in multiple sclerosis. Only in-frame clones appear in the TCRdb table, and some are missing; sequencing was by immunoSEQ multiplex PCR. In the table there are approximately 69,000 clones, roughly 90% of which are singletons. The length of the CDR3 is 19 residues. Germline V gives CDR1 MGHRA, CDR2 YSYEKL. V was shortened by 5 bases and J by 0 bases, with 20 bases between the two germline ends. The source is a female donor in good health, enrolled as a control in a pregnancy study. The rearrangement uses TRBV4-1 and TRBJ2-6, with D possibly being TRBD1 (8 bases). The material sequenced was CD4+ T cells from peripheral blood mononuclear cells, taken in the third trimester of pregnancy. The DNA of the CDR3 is TGCGCCAGCAGCACCGACAGGGGAGGGATAAGCTCTGGGGCCAACGTCCTGACTTTC. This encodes CASSTDRGGISSGANVLTF.